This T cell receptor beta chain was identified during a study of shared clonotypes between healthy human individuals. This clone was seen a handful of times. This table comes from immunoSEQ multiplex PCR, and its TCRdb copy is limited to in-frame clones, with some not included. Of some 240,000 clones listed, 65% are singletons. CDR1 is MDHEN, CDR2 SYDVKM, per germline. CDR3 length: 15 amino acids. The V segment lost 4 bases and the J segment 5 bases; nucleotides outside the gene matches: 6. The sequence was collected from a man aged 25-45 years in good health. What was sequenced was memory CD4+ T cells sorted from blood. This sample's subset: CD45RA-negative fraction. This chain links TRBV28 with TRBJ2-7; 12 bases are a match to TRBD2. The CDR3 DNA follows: TGTGCCAGCAGTTCGCTAGCGGGAGGGTCCAACGAGCAGTACTTC. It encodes CASSSLAGGSNEQYF.